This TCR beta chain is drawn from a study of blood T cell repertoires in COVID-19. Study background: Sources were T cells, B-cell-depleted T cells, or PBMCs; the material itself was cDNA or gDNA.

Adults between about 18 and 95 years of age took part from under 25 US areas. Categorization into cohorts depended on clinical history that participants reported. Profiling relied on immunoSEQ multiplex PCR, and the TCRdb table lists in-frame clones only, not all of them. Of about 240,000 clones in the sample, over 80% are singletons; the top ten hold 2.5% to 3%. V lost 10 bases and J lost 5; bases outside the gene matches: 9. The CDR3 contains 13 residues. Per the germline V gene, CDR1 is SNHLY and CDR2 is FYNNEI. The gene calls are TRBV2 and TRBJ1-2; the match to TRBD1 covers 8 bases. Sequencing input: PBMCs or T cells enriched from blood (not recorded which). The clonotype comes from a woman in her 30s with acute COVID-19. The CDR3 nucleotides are TGTGCCACCAGGACAGGGTCGTATTATGGCTACACCTTC. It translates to CATRTGSYYGYTF.